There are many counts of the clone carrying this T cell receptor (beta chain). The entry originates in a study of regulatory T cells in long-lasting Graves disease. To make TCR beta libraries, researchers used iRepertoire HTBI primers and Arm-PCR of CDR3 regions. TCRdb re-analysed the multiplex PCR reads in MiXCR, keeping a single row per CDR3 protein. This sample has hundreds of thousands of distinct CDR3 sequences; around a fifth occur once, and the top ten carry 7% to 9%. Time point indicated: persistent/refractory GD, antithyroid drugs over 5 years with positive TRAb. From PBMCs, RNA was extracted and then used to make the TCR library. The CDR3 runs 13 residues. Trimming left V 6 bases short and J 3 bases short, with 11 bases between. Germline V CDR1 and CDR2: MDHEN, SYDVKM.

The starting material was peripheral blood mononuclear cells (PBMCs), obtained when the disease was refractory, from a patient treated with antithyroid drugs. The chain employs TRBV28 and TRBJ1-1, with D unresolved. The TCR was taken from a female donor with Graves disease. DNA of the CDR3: TGTGCCAGCAGCCAGGTTATAGACACTGAAGCTTTCTTT. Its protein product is CASSQVIDTEAFF.